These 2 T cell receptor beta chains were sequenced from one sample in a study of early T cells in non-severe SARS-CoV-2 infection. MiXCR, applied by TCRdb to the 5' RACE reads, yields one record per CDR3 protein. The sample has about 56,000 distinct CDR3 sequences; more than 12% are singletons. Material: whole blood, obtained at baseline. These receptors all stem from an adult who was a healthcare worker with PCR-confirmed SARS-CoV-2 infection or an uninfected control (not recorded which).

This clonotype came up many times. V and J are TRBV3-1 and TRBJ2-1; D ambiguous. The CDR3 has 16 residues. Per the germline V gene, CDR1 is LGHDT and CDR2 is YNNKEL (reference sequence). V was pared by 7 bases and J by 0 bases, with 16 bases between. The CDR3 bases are TGTGCCAGCAACCCCGGCTTAACGGGCTCCTACAATGAGCAGTTCTTC. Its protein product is CASNPGLTGSYNEQFF.

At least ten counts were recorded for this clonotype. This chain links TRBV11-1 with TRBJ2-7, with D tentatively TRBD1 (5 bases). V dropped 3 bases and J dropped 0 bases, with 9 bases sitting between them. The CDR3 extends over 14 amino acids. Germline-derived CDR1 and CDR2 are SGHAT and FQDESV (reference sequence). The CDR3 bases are TGTGCCAGCAGCTTTAACCAGGGCTCCTACGAGCAGTACTTC. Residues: CASSFNQGSYEQYF.